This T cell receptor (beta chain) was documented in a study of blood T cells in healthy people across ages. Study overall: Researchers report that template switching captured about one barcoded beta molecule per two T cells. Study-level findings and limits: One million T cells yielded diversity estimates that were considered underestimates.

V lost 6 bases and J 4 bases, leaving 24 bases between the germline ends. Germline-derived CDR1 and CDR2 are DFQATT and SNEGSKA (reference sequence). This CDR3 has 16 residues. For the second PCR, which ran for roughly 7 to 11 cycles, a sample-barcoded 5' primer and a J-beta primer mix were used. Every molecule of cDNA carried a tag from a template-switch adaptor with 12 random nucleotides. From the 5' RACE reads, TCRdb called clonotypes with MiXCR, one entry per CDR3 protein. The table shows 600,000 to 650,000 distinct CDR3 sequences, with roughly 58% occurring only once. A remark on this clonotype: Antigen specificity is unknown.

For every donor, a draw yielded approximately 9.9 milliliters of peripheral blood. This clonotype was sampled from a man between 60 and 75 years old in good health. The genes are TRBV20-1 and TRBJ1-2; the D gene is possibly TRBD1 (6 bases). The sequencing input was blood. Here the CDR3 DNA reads TGCAGTGCCGCCCTGGGGGCAGGGAGCCTTAGCTATGGCTACACCTTC. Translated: CSAALGAGSLSYGYTF.